The TCR beta chain described here comes from a study of blood T cell repertoires in COVID-19. In the authors' methods: Reference gene primers were amplified, and this amplification served to estimate nucleated cell counts. Libraries were prepared by immunoSEQ multiplex PCR; TCRdb keeps only in-frame clonotypes and omits some of them. The D gene and trimming were derived from the DNA, and the V and J assignments and clone size from that table. Of about 140,000 clones in the sample, almost 80% are singletons; the top ten hold about 2.9%. Germline V gene data show CDR1 as MNHEY and CDR2 as SVGAGI. V was clipped by 6 bases and J by 1 base, with 8 bases between them. CDR3 size: 13 residues. Cohorts were determined from participant-reported clinical history.

This chain uses TRBV6-5 with TRBJ2-3, with D possibly TRBD1 on 6 matching bases. Material for sequencing was PBMCs or T cells enriched from blood (not recorded which). The receptor was derived from a woman between 50 and 59 years old who had recovered from COVID-19. CDR3 residues: CASRDRGTDTQYF. Written as DNA, the CDR3 is TGTGCCAGCAGGGACAGAGGCACAGATACGCAGTATTTT.